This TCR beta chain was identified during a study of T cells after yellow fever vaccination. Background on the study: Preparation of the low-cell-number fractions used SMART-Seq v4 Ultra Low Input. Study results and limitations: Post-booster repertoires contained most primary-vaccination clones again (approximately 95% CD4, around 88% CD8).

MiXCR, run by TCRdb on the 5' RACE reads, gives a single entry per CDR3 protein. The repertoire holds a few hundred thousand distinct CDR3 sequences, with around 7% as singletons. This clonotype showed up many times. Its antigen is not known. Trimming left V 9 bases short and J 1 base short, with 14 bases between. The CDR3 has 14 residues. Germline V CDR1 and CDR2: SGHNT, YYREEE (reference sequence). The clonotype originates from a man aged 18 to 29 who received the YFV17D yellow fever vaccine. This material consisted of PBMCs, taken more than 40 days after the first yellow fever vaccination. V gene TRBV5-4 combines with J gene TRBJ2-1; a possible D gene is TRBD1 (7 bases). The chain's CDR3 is CATIPGGSYNEQFF. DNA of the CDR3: TGTGCCACCATCCCAGGGGGGTCCTACAATGAGCAGTTCTTC.